This T cell receptor beta chain derives from a study of CD8+ T cells in alopecia areata. Treatment specified: oral pan-JAK inhibitor, 5-10 mg twice daily. The CDR3 contains 12 residues. V shed 3 bases and J shed 6 bases, with 5 bases lying between them. Germline CDR1 is LGHNA and CDR2 is YSLEER. RNA, once extracted, was reverse transcribed into cDNA for use as the sequencing template. Libraries were prepared by immunoSEQ multiplex PCR; TCRdb keeps only in-frame clonotypes and omits some of them. The sample comprises roughly 280,000 clones, 60% of which are singletons, and 0.75% to 0.95% rests with the top ten.

Specimen: CD4+ T cells sorted from blood, collected around week 54, from a patient treated with tofacitinib. The clonotype was recovered from a human donor with alopecia areata. This sequence joins TRBV4-3 and TRBJ2-2, with no clear D. CDR3 residues: CASSHTPGELFF. The CDR3 DNA reads as TGCGCCAGCAGCCACACCCCCGGGGAGCTGTTTTTT.